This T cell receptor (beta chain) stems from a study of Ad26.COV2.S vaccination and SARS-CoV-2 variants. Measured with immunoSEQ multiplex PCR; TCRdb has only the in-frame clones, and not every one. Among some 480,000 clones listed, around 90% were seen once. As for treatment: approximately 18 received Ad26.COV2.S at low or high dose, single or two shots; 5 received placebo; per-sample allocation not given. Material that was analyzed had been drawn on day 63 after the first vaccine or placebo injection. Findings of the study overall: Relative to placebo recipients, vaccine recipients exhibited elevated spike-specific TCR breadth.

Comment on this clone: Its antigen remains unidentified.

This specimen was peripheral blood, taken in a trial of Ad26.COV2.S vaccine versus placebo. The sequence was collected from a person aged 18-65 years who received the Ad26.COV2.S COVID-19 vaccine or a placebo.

The CDR3 bases are TGTGCCAGTTCAGACGGCTCTGGGGCCAACGTCCTGACTTTC. Translating gives CASSDGSGANVLTF. V and J are TRBV19 and TRBJ2-6; D call uncertain. V dropped 8 bases and J dropped 0 bases, with 8 bases sitting between them. Looked up from germline, CDR1 is LNHDA and CDR2 is SQIVND (reference sequence). This CDR3 spans 14 amino acids.